The 4 T cell receptor beta chains below all came from one sample that was sequenced in a study of OX40 agonist ivuxolimab in advanced cancers. The repertoire was sequenced with immunoSEQ multiplex PCR; TCRdb's copy has only in-frame clones and lacks some. Of tens of thousands of clones in the sample, 85% to 90% were seen once. Source: CD4+ or CD8+ T cells sorted from blood, taken in a trial of the OX40 agonist ivuxolimab. The source is an adult with an advanced solid tumor such as melanoma, head and neck, liver or kidney cancer.

The rearrangement joins TRBV4-3 to TRBJ2-7, with D perhaps matching TRBD1 or TRBD2 (5 bases each). The V gene lost 0 bases and the J gene lost 6 bases, with 15 bases spanning the gap. CDR1 is LGHNA and CDR2 is YSLEER in the germline V gene. The CDR3 loop spans 15 amino acids. The CDR3 DNA reads TGCGCCAGCAGCCAAGACCGGGGCGCTTCGGGCGAGCAGTACTTC. This gives the protein CASSQDRGASGEQYF.

The chain employs TRBV11-2 and TRBJ2-3; TRBD1 matches at 8 bases. Germline trimming cut 4 bases from V and 3 bases from J; bases unmatched to any gene: 9. Germline lookup yields CDR1 SGHAT and CDR2 FQNNGV. This CDR3 comprises 16 residues. CDR3 loop: CASSWISTGVTDTQYF. In DNA, the CDR3 is TGTGCCAGCAGCTGGATTTCGACAGGGGTGACAGATACGCAGTATTTT.

This clone has just one count. The chain employs TRBV7-2 and TRBJ2-3; D possibly corresponds to TRBD2 (6 bases). CDR1 is SGHTA and CDR2 is FQGNSA in the germline V gene. Trimming pared 1 base from V and 2 bases from J, leaving 10 bases between. The CDR3 runs to 15 residues. The CDR3 protein is CASSLGILATDTQYF. The CDR3 nucleotides read TGTGCCAGCAGCTTAGGGATACTAGCCACAGATACGCAGTATTTT.

This chain links TRBV23-1 with TRBJ2-2; D call uncertain. TRBV23-1 is labeled an ORF, and its function is uncertain. Trimming left V 3 bases short and J 4 bases short, with 18 bases between. The CDR3 runs 17 residues. In nucleotides, the CDR3 is TGCGCCAGCAGTCAGGGTTCCAAGGTCGCCGGCACCGGGGAGCTGTTTTTT. Its translation: CASSQGSKVAGTGELFF.